Described below is a single TCR beta chain sequence and its context. This sample is drawn from a study of cytotoxic CD8 clonotypes in ibrutinib-treated CLL. TCRdb's copy holds only in-frame clones and misses some; the assay was immunoSEQ multiplex PCR. The data show tens of thousands of clones, over 45% seen once. The germline V and J ends were trimmed by 8 bases and 5 bases, with 15 bases remaining between them. Germline lookup yields CDR1 GTSNPN and CDR2 SVGIG (reference sequence). The CDR3 loop spans 12 amino acids. The input for sequencing was PBMCs, taken before ibrutinib treatment. The receptor comes from a human donor with chronic lymphocytic leukemia. The chain combines TRBV30 with TRBJ2-5; no firm D call. CDR3 amino acids: CAATGSLETQYF. The CDR3 DNA follows: TGTGCCGCCACCGGTTCCTTGGAGACCCAGTACTTC.